The 9 T cell receptor beta chains below all came from one sample that was sequenced in a study of blood T cells in healthy people across ages. A sample-barcoded 5' primer and a J-beta primer mix were used in a second PCR of roughly 7 to 11 cycles. Each CDR3 protein is one row after TCRdb ran MiXCR on the 5' RACE reads. Of some 900,000 distinct CDR3 sequences in the sample, about 48% were seen once. Material for sequencing was blood. The receptors here all came from a man aged 25 to 40 in good health.

The chain recombines TRBV6-2 or TRBV6-3 with TRBJ2-3; D gene unclear. The V end was cut by 2 bases, the J end by 3 bases, with 18 bases between. This CDR3 spans 17 amino acids. Germline CDR1 reads MNHEY; CDR2 reads SVGEGT. In DNA, the CDR3 is TGTGCCAGCAGTTACCTCAGTTTCGCGGCTATAACAGATACGCAGTATTTT. Its protein product is CASSYLSFAAITDTQYF.

V is TRBV4-3 and J is TRBJ2-2; 7 bases agree with TRBD1. The V and J ends lost 2 bases and 4 bases, in that order; junction bases with no gene match: 7. The germline CDR1 and CDR2 sequences are LGHNA and YSLEER. The CDR3 is 16 amino acids. The CDR3 loop reads CASSQPLSGGTGELFF. The DNA of the CDR3 is TGCGCCAGCAGCCAACCCCTTTCAGGGGGCACCGGGGAGCTGTTTTTT.

The chain employs TRBV29-1 and TRBJ1-2; 9 nucleotides align to TRBD1. Germline V lookup: CDR1 SQVTM, CDR2 ANQGSEA. V dropped 3 bases and J dropped 0; count of bases not matched to a gene: 20. The CDR3 is 20 residues long. CDR3: CSVDGRGQGEKRTANYGYTF. CDR3 nucleotide sequence: TGCAGCGTTGACGGCAGGGGACAGGGAGAGAAAAGGACAGCTAACTATGGCTACACCTTC.

This clonotype has a handful of counts. The rearrangement uses TRBV7-2 and TRBJ2-7; 7 bases are a match to TRBD1. This CDR3 contains 15 residues. CDR1 SGHTA and CDR2 FQGNSA come from the germline V gene. Unmatched junction bases numbered 6, after V lost 1 base and J lost 3 bases. CDR3 in DNA: TGTGCCAGCAGCTTAGAAGGGGGCTCCCACTACGAGCAGTACTTC. Protein sequence: CASSLEGGSHYEQYF.

This rearrangement joins TRBV7-2 to TRBJ2-7, with 9 bases aligning to TRBD2. V shed 9 bases, J shed 5 bases, and the junction held 5 bases outside the gene matches. The CDR3 is 12 residues long. The germline V gene has CDR1 SGHTA and CDR2 FQGNSA. CDR3 region: CARTLAGHEQYF. The CDR3 DNA reads TGTGCCAGAACCCTAGCGGGGCACGAGCAGTACTTC. Filled out from reference TRBV7-2 and TRBJ2-7, the complete variable domain reads GAGVSQSPSNKVTEKGKDVELRCDPISGHTALYWYRQSLGQGLEFLIYFQGNSAPDKSGLPSDRFSAERTGGSVSTLTIQRTQQEDSAVYLCARTLAGHEQYFGPGTRLTVT.

This clonotype was observed a few times. V gene TRBV4-1 combines with J gene TRBJ2-4, with D maybe TRBD2 (7 bases). CDR1 and CDR2 (germline): MGHRA, YSYEKL. The CDR3 length is 16 residues. V lost 1 base and J 0 bases, leaving 10 bases between the germline ends. The CDR3 nucleotides are TGCGCCAGCAGCCAAGTAGGGGGGGCAGCCAAAAACATTCAGTACTTC. This translates into CASSQVGGAAKNIQYF.

The J gene is TRBJ2-4, the V gene TRBV28, with 7 bases that match TRBD1. CDR3 length equals 18 residues. Germline values: CDR1 MDHEN, CDR2 SYDVKM. The trim removed 6 bases at V and 0 bases at J, leaving 14 bases unmatched. CDR3 DNA: TGTGCCAGCAGCCCCATCGACAGGGTCATACTAGCCAAAAACATTCAGTACTTC. Amino acid sequence: CASSPIDRVILAKNIQYF.

Only one count was recorded for this clonotype. The chain employs TRBV29-1 and TRBJ2-3; D might be TRBD2 (5 bases). The CDR3 sequence is 14 residues long. Germline V lookup: CDR1 SQVTM, CDR2 ANQGSEA. The germline V and J ends were trimmed by 8 bases and 2 bases, with 17 bases remaining between them. CDR3 in DNA: TGCAGCCTTGCTAGCTCTCCCCCCACAGATACGCAGTATTTT. It yields the protein CSLASSPPTDTQYF.

This clonotype was seen more than once but under ten times. The CDR3 nucleotides read TGCAGCGGTGTGCCGACAGGGTACACTGAAGCTTTCTTT. Translated: CSGVPTGYTEAFF. The V call is TRBV29-1, the J call TRBJ1-1, with TRBD1 matching 7 bases. The ends lost 7 bases at V and 3 bases at J; junction bases unmatched: 8. The germline CDR1 and CDR2 sequences are SQVTM and ANQGSEA. The CDR3 spans 13 residues.